These 10 T cell receptor beta chains originate from one sample sequenced in a study of cytomegalovirus exposure and HLA in healthy donors. The PCR used 60 Vbeta and 13 Jbeta primers. Repertoires were generated with immunoSEQ multiplex PCR, while TCRdb's copy carries only in-frame clones and drops some. The table includes about 160,000 clones, 75% to 90% detected once. The sequenced material came from PBMCs. These receptors all come from a young woman in good health and CMV-seronegative.

This chain connects TRBV6-6 to TRBJ1-2; perhaps TRBD1 as D (6 bases). The CDR3 loop spans 10 amino acids. Trimming shortened V by 8 bases and J by 6 bases, and 7 bases separated the two germline ends. Looked up from germline, CDR1 is MNHNY and CDR2 is SVGAGI (reference sequence). This chain's CDR3 is CASRQDGYTF. The DNA of the CDR3 is TGTGCCAGCCGACAGGATGGCTACACCTTC.

The rearrangement joins TRBV18 to TRBJ2-1; 8 bases fit TRBD2. The CDR3 has 17 residues. The ends lost 5 bases at V and 10 bases at J; junction bases unmatched: 19. Per germline, CDR1 KGHSH and CDR2 LQKENI. CDR3 DNA sequence: TGTGCCAGCTCAAGAATCCCTAGCGCGGGAGGTCAAAAGGAGCAGTTCTTC. Amino acids: CASSRIPSAGGQKEQFF. The complete variable domain, with remaining parts taken from reference TRBV18 and TRBJ2-1, reads NAGVMQNPRHLVRRRGQEARLRCSPMKGHSHVYWYRQLPEEGLKFMVYLQKENIIDESGMPKERFSAEFPKEGPSILRIQQVVRGDSAAYFCASSRIPSAGGQKEQFFGPGTRLTVL.

The chain couples TRBV27 to TRBJ2-5; the D gene is possibly TRBD2 (5 bases). The germline gives CDR1 MNHEY, CDR2 SMNVEV (reference sequence). The V end lost 6 bases, the J end lost 5 bases, and 13 bases lay between the germline ends. The CDR3 runs to 13 residues. The CDR3 DNA sequence: TGTGCCAGCAGGCCCGTCCCGGGGGAGACCCAGTACTTC. It specifies CASRPVPGETQYF.

The rearrangement uses TRBV7-8 and TRBJ1-5; a possible D gene is TRBD1 (6 bases). The V end lost 6 bases, the J end lost 5 bases, and 11 bases lay between the germline ends. The CDR3 extends over 13 amino acids. CDR1 SGHVS and CDR2 FQNEAQ come from the germline V gene. DNA for the CDR3: TGTGCCAGCAGACTAGGGGGAGATCAGCCCCAGCATTTT. It encodes CASRLGGDQPQHF.

Concerning this clone itself: Other DNA sequences in this sample translate to the same CDR3. The gene calls are TRBV5-1 and TRBJ1-1, with 7 bases lining up with TRBD1. Per the germline V gene, CDR1 is SGHRS and CDR2 is YFSETQ. V lost 0 bases, J lost 4 bases, and 3 bases stayed unmatched. The CDR3 runs 14 residues. CDR3: CASSLGTGSTEAFF. The DNA of the CDR3 is TGCGCCAGCAGCTTGGGGACAGGTAGCACTGAAGCTTTCTTT.

The chain employs TRBV27 and TRBJ1-1, with a weak D call TRBD1 (5 bases). Trimming removed 8 bases at V and 2 bases at J, with 15 bases between. The CDR3 sequence is 14 residues long. Germline CDR1 and CDR2: MNHEY and SMNVEV (reference sequence). In DNA form, the CDR3 reads TGTGCCAGCTCCCCCCGGGGGTCCAACACTGAAGCTTTCTTT. Its protein product is CASSPRGSNTEAFF.

The gene calls are TRBV19 and TRBJ2-1; TRBD2 matches 12 bases. Per germline, CDR1 LNHDA and CDR2 SQIVND (reference sequence). The CDR3 contains 17 residues. The V segment lost 2 bases and the J segment 8 bases; nucleotides outside the gene matches: 10. The CDR3 reads CASSIPTRLAGAYEQFF. In nucleotides, the CDR3 is TGTGCCAGTAGTATACCGACCAGACTAGCGGGAGCATATGAGCAGTTCTTC.

The V and J genes are TRBV2 and TRBJ2-5, with D perhaps matching TRBD2 (5 bases). V was clipped by 2 bases and J by 3 bases, with 13 bases between them. Germline V CDR1 and CDR2: SNHLY, FYNNEI. This CDR3 spans 15 amino acids. DNA of the CDR3: TGTGCCAGCAGTGAATGGTTAGGAGCGGAAGAGACCCAGTACTTC. Its translation is CASSEWLGAEETQYF.

The chain links TRBV4-2 to TRBJ2-7; 8 positions match TRBD1. In germline, CDR1 is LGHNA, CDR2 YNFKEQ. This CDR3 region has 16 residues. V lost 4 bases to trimming and J lost 3 bases; unmatched junction nucleotides: 11. CDR3 nucleotide sequence: TGTGCCAGCAGCCCTAGACCCAGGGGGCGCCACTACGAGCAGTACTTC. Amino acids: CASSPRPRGRHYEQYF.

This chain uses TRBV2 with TRBJ2-3, with 9 bases that match TRBD2. CDR1 is SNHLY, CDR2 FYNNEI, per germline. The CDR3 sequence is 14 residues long. Germline trimming cut 11 bases from V and 2 bases from J; bases unmatched to any gene: 8. CDR3 coding DNA: TGTGCCCAGCTAGAGCGGGGGGCCACAGATACGCAGTATTTT. Protein sequence: CAQLERGATDTQYF.